This T cell receptor beta chain was sequenced in a study of blood T cell repertoires in COVID-19 (dated by TCRdb to the early 2020s). Turning to the overall study: The collaborator samples originated in the United States, Italy and Spain and spanned the acute and convalescent phases of COVID-19. The prospective study material was composed of cDNA or gDNA derived from T cells, B-cell-depleted T cells, or PBMCs. Deeply sampled blood TCRbeta repertoires from subjects exposed to, actively infected with, or recovered from COVID-19 were included in the dataset. The repertoires were made available in a free public database intended to serve as a resource for research on the immune response to SARS-CoV-2. Samples came from the ongoing ImmuneRACE study (first 160 participants) plus 1,254 subjects from 6 global collaborators. The sample metadata nearly always contained a de-identified subject ID, COVID-19 status, age in years and sex. Where HLA class I and class II types were available, the types were taken from metadata supplied by the sample provider, not from assay-based typing. Overall results and qualifications from the work: Clinical and demographic metadata were provided uncurated, with the amount varying by source and participant.

In Seattle, one collaborating source enrolled patients while the infection was active and tracked those patients longitudinally over the course of disease. Collaborating institutions collected whole blood in K2EDTA tubes following their own protocols. For TCRbeta analysis, collaborators shipped samples in one of three forms: frozen whole blood, isolated PBMCs, or DNA extracted from either of those sample types. TCRbeta CDR3 regions were amplified from genomic DNA by means of the immunoSEQ Assay, a bias-controlled multiplex PCR. As for how the authors treated the data: The number of nucleated cells in each sample was estimated from the amplification of reference gene primers within the assay. To quantify the absolute abundance of each unique TCRbeta CDR3 rearrangement, sequence reads were collapsed and filtered. For each sample, productive Simpson clonality was calculated as the square root of Simpson's diversity index over productive rearrangements. TCRdb mirrors the immuneACCESS table, restricted to in-frame sequences. Some clones are absent from its copies; in checked studies, under half trace to an unresolved V gene, and the reason for the others is unknown. The D gene and trimming were derived from the DNA, and the V and J assignments and clone size from that table. The sample yields approximately 300,000 clones; 80% to 95% were counted once. The leading ten clones occupy 6.5% to 8% of the sample.

Turning to this clone: Its cognate antigen has yet to be identified. No qualities accompany the bases; no much larger clone lies one base away.

CDR1 and CDR2 (LGHNA, YSLEER) derive from the germline V gene. The CDR3 goes from the cysteine to the phenylalanine over 16 residues. Left in the record is the CDR3 DNA by itself, 48 bases read in frame from the first base. Cut back by 0 bases and 8 bases, the V and J ends lie 19 bases apart. The TCR was taken from a woman aged 25 to 39 with COVID-19, enrolled during active disease. The sequencing input was peripheral blood. Here the chain combines TRBV4-3 and TRBJ2-5; tentative D gene TRBD1, with 6 bases matching. The sequence in DNA is TGCGCCAGCAGCCAAGATGATCCCGGGACACCGACTACCCAGTACTTC. It encodes CASSQDDPGTPTTQYF.